Listed below are T cell receptor beta chains from one sample, sequenced in a study of cytomegalovirus exposure and HLA in healthy donors. The data were produced by immunoSEQ multiplex PCR, yet TCRdb's version contains in-frame clones alone and is incomplete. The repertoire has over 100,000 clones, 83% of them found once; the top ten carry over 1.5%. Sequencing input: PBMCs. These receptors originate from a man aged 35 to 55 in good health and CMV-seronegative. The CDR3 runs from the conserved cysteine through the conserved F or W. A D gene is named only where the DNA matches it firmly. Rows give clone size only sometimes, using once, few, many, or a class for an expanded clone.

d_gene: NA
v_gene: TRBV27
abundance: NA
j_gene: TRBJ1-2
CDR3nt: TGTGCCAGCAGTTCGCTCTCGGACAGTAGCTATGGCTACACCTTC
CDR3aa: CASSSLSDSSYGYTF

d_gene: TRBD1
v_gene: TRBV7-9
abundance: once
j_gene: TRBJ1-1
CDR3nt: TGTGCCAGCAGCTTGGACAGGGGGGCGACGAACACTGAAGCTTTCTTT
CDR3aa: CASSLDRGATNTEAFF

d_gene: NA
v_gene: TRBV2
abundance: NA
j_gene: TRBJ1-1
CDR3nt: TGTGCCAGCAGTGTTCGTTCAGACATGAACACTGAAGCTTTCTTT
CDR3aa: CASSVRSDMNTEAFF

d_gene: TRBD2
v_gene: TRBV7-6
abundance: few
j_gene: TRBJ2-7
CDR3nt: TGTGCCAGCAGCTTATTCACTAGCGGGGGGGCGTATGTCCACGAGCAGTACTTC
CDR3aa: CASSLFTSGGAYVHEQYF

d_gene: TRBD1
v_gene: TRBV6-5
abundance: NA
j_gene: TRBJ2-3
CDR3nt: TGTGCCACCACGGGACAGGGGGCAGATACGCAGTATTTT
CDR3aa: CATTGQGADTQYF

d_gene: TRBD2
v_gene: TRBV4-3
abundance: once
j_gene: TRBJ2-7
CDR3nt: TGCGCCAGCAGCCAAGATCGGGGGACTAGCGGCTCCTACGAGCAGTACTTC
CDR3aa: CASSQDRGTSGSYEQYF

d_gene: NA
v_gene: TRBV5-1
abundance: NA
j_gene: TRBJ2-1
CDR3nt: TGCGCCAGCAGCTTGGTGGGGGGACAGTACAATGAGCAGTTCTTC
CDR3aa: CASSLVGGQYNEQFF

d_gene: NA
v_gene: TRBV4-1
abundance: NA
j_gene: TRBJ1-3
CDR3nt: TGCGCCAGCAGCCAAGAAGCTGCTGGAAACACCATATATTTT
CDR3aa: CASSQEAAGNTIYF

d_gene: NA
v_gene: TRBV2
abundance: NA
j_gene: TRBJ1-5
CDR3nt: TGTGCCAGCAGCGACCGGAGAGGGCAAGGCAATCAGCCCCAGCATTTT
CDR3aa: CASSDRRGQGNQPQHF

d_gene: NA
v_gene: TRBV4-2
abundance: NA
j_gene: TRBJ2-1
CDR3nt: TGTGCCAGCAGCCTCGATACGCTCGCCAGTGAGCAGTTCTTC
CDR3aa: CASSLDTLASEQFF

d_gene: NA
v_gene: TRBV4-3
abundance: NA
j_gene: TRBJ2-3
CDR3nt: TGCGCCAGCAGCCCATTCCGGGGGTATGATACGCAGTATTTT
CDR3aa: CASSPFRGYDTQYF

d_gene: NA
v_gene: TRBV7-7
abundance: NA
j_gene: TRBJ2-2
CDR3nt: TGTGCTAGCAGCTTAGAAGGCGGGTCCGGGGAGCTGTTTTTT
CDR3aa: CASSLEGGSGELFF

d_gene: NA
v_gene: TRBV10-3
abundance: NA
j_gene: TRBJ1-3
CDR3nt: TGTGCCATCAGTGAGAGGAGCTCTGGAAACACCATATATTTT
CDR3aa: CAISERSSGNTIYF

d_gene: NA
v_gene: TRBV5-1
abundance: NA
j_gene: TRBJ2-1
CDR3nt: TGCGCCAGCAGCTTGGGGGGCGGGATCTGGAATGAGCAGTTCTTC
CDR3aa: CASSLGGGIWNEQFF

d_gene: TRBD1
v_gene: TRBV7-9
abundance: NA
j_gene: TRBJ2-5
CDR3nt: TGTGCCAGCAGCACCACTCGGACAGGGCAAGAGACCCAGTACTTC
CDR3aa: CASSTTRTGQETQYF

d_gene: NA
v_gene: TRBV11-3
abundance: NA
j_gene: TRBJ1-1
CDR3nt: TGTGCCAGCGGGGCAGGGGTCTCCGTAAACACTGAAGCTTTCTTT
CDR3aa: CASGAGVSVNTEAFF

d_gene: NA
v_gene: TRBV11-2
abundance: NA
j_gene: TRBJ2-1
CDR3nt: TGTGCCAGCAGTTGGTCGGGCAATGAGCAGTTCTTC
CDR3aa: CASSWSGNEQFF

d_gene: NA
v_gene: TRBV5-6
abundance: NA
j_gene: TRBJ1-4
CDR3nt: TGTGCCAGCAGCTTCACAGGGATAGGCGAAAAACTGTTTTTT
CDR3aa: CASSFTGIGEKLFF

d_gene: TRBD2
v_gene: TRBV6-1
abundance: NA
j_gene: TRBJ2-5
CDR3nt: TGTGCCAGCAGTGAAACTAGCGGGGGGAGCGAGACCCAGTACTTC
CDR3aa: CASSETSGGSETQYF

d_gene: TRBD2
v_gene: TRBV4-3
abundance: NA
j_gene: TRBJ2-4
CDR3nt: TGCGCCAGCAGCCAAGATAGGGCTAGCGGCGCCAAAAACATTCAGTACTTC
CDR3aa: CASSQDRASGAKNIQYF

d_gene: NA
v_gene: TRBV7-2
abundance: NA
j_gene: TRBJ2-5
CDR3nt: TGTGCCAGCAGTTTCCTCAGGGGTCGGGAGACCCAGTACTTC
CDR3aa: CASSFLRGRETQYF

d_gene: NA
v_gene: TRBV20-1
abundance: NA
j_gene: TRBJ2-3
CDR3nt: TGCAGTGCAAGTCGGACAGATACGCAGTATTTT
CDR3aa: CSASRTDTQYF

d_gene: NA
v_gene: TRBV10-2
abundance: once
j_gene: TRBJ1-6
CDR3nt: TGCGCCAGCAGTGAGACCACGTCGGGGGATTCACCCCTCCACTTT
CDR3aa: CASSETTSGDSPLHF

d_gene: TRBD1
v_gene: TRBV19
abundance: NA
j_gene: TRBJ2-3
CDR3nt: TGTGCCAGTAGTTCGACAGGGGCAGATACGCAGTATTTT
CDR3aa: CASSSTGADTQYF

d_gene: TRBD2
v_gene: TRBV7-2
abundance: NA
j_gene: TRBJ2-5
CDR3nt: TGTGCCAGCAGTCATAGGAGGGGCGGGAGGGGCGAGACCCAGTACTTC
CDR3aa: CASSHRRGGRGETQYF

d_gene: NA
v_gene: TRBV28
abundance: few
j_gene: TRBJ2-7
CDR3nt: TGTGCCAGCAGTCTCCCCTACGAGCAGTACTTC
CDR3aa: CASSLPYEQYF

d_gene: NA
v_gene: TRBV5-6
abundance: once
j_gene: TRBJ1-3
CDR3nt: TGTGCCAGCAGCGCAGACAGCTCTGGAAACACCATATATTTT
CDR3aa: CASSADSSGNTIYF

d_gene: TRBD2
v_gene: TRBV7-2
abundance: NA
j_gene: TRBJ2-1
CDR3nt: TGTGCCAGCAACGGACTAGCGGGGATGGCCCACAATGAGCAGTTCTTC
CDR3aa: CASNGLAGMAHNEQFF

d_gene: NA
v_gene: TRBV10-3
abundance: NA
j_gene: TRBJ1-2
CDR3nt: TGTGCCATCAGTGGAGTGGGGGGGGGCTATGGCTACACCTTC
CDR3aa: CAISGVGGGYGYTF

d_gene: NA
v_gene: TRBV5-1
abundance: NA
j_gene: TRBJ1-1
CDR3nt: TGCGCCAGCAGCTTCGGACCCTCCTTAGGGAGCACTGAAGCTTTCTTT
CDR3aa: CASSFGPSLGSTEAFF

d_gene: TRBD2
v_gene: TRBV27
abundance: NA
j_gene: TRBJ2-3
CDR3nt: TGTGCCAGCAGTTTGTTAGCGGGGGCGACAGATACGCAGTATTTT
CDR3aa: CASSLLAGATDTQYF

d_gene: NA
v_gene: TRBV5-6
abundance: NA
j_gene: TRBJ1-5
CDR3nt: TGTGCCAGCAGCTGGGGGGGGAGCAGTCAGCCCCAGCATTTT
CDR3aa: CASSWGGSSQPQHF

d_gene: TRBD1
v_gene: TRBV7-2
abundance: NA
j_gene: TRBJ2-7
CDR3nt: TGTGCCAGCACCGCCGTGGACAGGGGGGGGGAGCAGTACTTC
CDR3aa: CASTAVDRGGEQYF

d_gene: TRBD2
v_gene: TRBV4-3
abundance: NA
j_gene: TRBJ2-3
CDR3nt: TGCGCCAGCAGCCGAACCCGGGAGGGGCCTCGACACACAGATACGCAGTATTTT
CDR3aa: CASSRTREGPRHTDTQYF

d_gene: NA
v_gene: TRBV19
abundance: NA
j_gene: TRBJ1-2
CDR3nt: TGTGCCAGTAGTACCGGGAGGCGGGATGGCTACACCTTC
CDR3aa: CASSTGRRDGYTF

d_gene: TRBD2
v_gene: TRBV7-8
abundance: NA
j_gene: TRBJ2-7
CDR3nt: TGTGCCAGCAGCAGCGGGACTAGCGGCTACGAGCAGTACTTC
CDR3aa: CASSSGTSGYEQYF

d_gene: TRBD2
v_gene: TRBV4-1
abundance: once
j_gene: TRBJ2-7
CDR3nt: TGCGCCAGCAGCCAAGATAGCGGGGGGACTTCCTACGAGCAGTACTTC
CDR3aa: CASSQDSGGTSYEQYF

d_gene: TRBD1
v_gene: TRBV4-3
abundance: NA
j_gene: TRBJ2-5
CDR3nt: TGCGCCAGCAGCCCAGGACAGGGGGCATGGGAGACCCAGTACTTC
CDR3aa: CASSPGQGAWETQYF

d_gene: TRBD1
v_gene: TRBV5-4
abundance: NA
j_gene: TRBJ1-2
CDR3nt: TGTGCCAGCAGGGTGACAGGGAGGTATGGCTACACCTTC
CDR3aa: CASRVTGRYGYTF

d_gene: NA
v_gene: TRBV7-2
abundance: once
j_gene: TRBJ1-1
CDR3nt: TGTGCCAGCAGCTTAGCGCAGGGGAACACTGAAGCTTTCTTT
CDR3aa: CASSLAQGNTEAFF

d_gene: NA
v_gene: TRBV28
abundance: once
j_gene: TRBJ1-2
CDR3nt: TGTGCCAGCAGTGGTGGGGGGACTATGCGCTACACCTTC
CDR3aa: CASSGGGTMRYTF

d_gene: NA
v_gene: TRBV7-9
abundance: NA
j_gene: TRBJ1-1
CDR3nt: TGTGCCAGCAGCTCACACGAGAACACTGAAGCTTTCTTT
CDR3aa: CASSSHENTEAFF

d_gene: TRBD1
v_gene: TRBV5-4
abundance: NA
j_gene: TRBJ2-7
CDR3nt: TGTGCCAGCAGCTTGTGGGGGATACAGGGGACCCCCTACGAGCAGTACTTC
CDR3aa: CASSLWGIQGTPYEQYF

d_gene: NA
v_gene: TRBV7-2
abundance: NA
j_gene: TRBJ2-7
CDR3nt: TGTGCCAGCAGCCGACAGGTGCGGGAGCAGTACTTC
CDR3aa: CASSRQVREQYF

d_gene: NA
v_gene: TRBV30
abundance: NA
j_gene: TRBJ1-4
CDR3nt: TGTGCCACCAGCGGGGGGAGATTAAATGAAAAACTGTTTTTT
CDR3aa: CATSGGRLNEKLFF

d_gene: TRBD1
v_gene: TRBV25-1
abundance: NA
j_gene: TRBJ1-2
CDR3nt: TGTGCCAGCGGACAGGGGTCAGTCCTTGGCTACACCTTC
CDR3aa: CASGQGSVLGYTF

d_gene: TRBD2
v_gene: TRBV6-6
abundance: NA
j_gene: TRBJ2-1
CDR3nt: TGTGCCAGCAGTTACTCGCGGGAGGGCTGGGATGAGCAGTTCTTC
CDR3aa: CASSYSREGWDEQFF

d_gene: TRBD2
v_gene: TRBV19
abundance: few
j_gene: TRBJ2-7
CDR3nt: TGTGCCAGTAGTCATCAAAGCGGGACCTACGAGCAGTACTTC
CDR3aa: CASSHQSGTYEQYF

d_gene: TRBD2
v_gene: TRBV9
abundance: NA
j_gene: TRBJ2-3
CDR3nt: TGTGCCAGCAGCACACTTAGCGGGGCGACAGATACGCAGTATTTT
CDR3aa: CASSTLSGATDTQYF

d_gene: TRBD1
v_gene: TRBV19
abundance: NA
j_gene: TRBJ2-5
CDR3nt: TGTGCCAGTAGTATTTCCCCAGGGGGCGCAGAGACCCAGTACTTC
CDR3aa: CASSISPGGAETQYF

d_gene: NA
v_gene: TRBV4-1
abundance: NA
j_gene: TRBJ1-2
CDR3nt: TGCGCCAGCAGCCAAGCACAGGGCCACTATGGCTACACCTTC
CDR3aa: CASSQAQGHYGYTF

d_gene: TRBD2
v_gene: TRBV15
abundance: NA
j_gene: TRBJ2-3
CDR3nt: TGTGCCACCAGCACCTTAGCGGGAGACACAGATACGCAGTATTTT
CDR3aa: CATSTLAGDTDTQYF

d_gene: TRBD2
v_gene: TRBV28
abundance: NA
j_gene: TRBJ2-7
CDR3nt: TGTGCCAGCAGTTCTCCCGCGGGAGGAGGCGGGTACGAGCAGTACTTC
CDR3aa: CASSSPAGGGGYEQYF

d_gene: TRBD2
v_gene: TRBV4-3
abundance: NA
j_gene: TRBJ2-3
CDR3nt: TGCGCCAGCAGCAATGGACTAGCGGGATCGAGCACAGATACGCAGTATTTT
CDR3aa: CASSNGLAGSSTDTQYF

d_gene: NA
v_gene: TRBV6-5
abundance: NA
j_gene: TRBJ1-4
CDR3nt: TGTGCCAGCAGTTACTCCAGCCTCTCCACGGGTGAAAAACTGTTTTTT
CDR3aa: CASSYSSLSTGEKLFF

d_gene: TRBD1
v_gene: TRBV19
abundance: NA
j_gene: TRBJ1-1
CDR3nt: TGTGCCAGTAGTATAGGGACAGGGGGCGAGTCGAACTCTGAAGCTTTCTTT
CDR3aa: CASSIGTGGESNSEAFF